The clone carrying this T cell receptor (beta chain) was picked up many times. What it binds is not known. This sample is part of a study of metastatic and nonmetastatic thyroid tumors. Background on the study: Malignant and benign thyroid patients had repertoires compared in peripheral blood and tumor or nodule tissue. Findings of the study overall: It was reportedly found that TCR beta diversity was significantly higher in malignant thyroid tumors than in benign nodules, a difference seen in both blood and tumor samples.

No patient received treatment before thyroid surgery. V was pared by 0 bases and J by 3 bases, with 8 bases between. Germline V gene data show CDR1 as SEHNR and CDR2 as FQNEAQ (reference sequence). The CDR3 sequence is 14 residues long. With MiXCR, TCRdb reprocessed the PCR reads. Of tens of thousands of clones in the sample, 15% were seen once. The gene calls are TRBV7-9 and TRBJ2-5; TRBD1 is a possible D gene (6 bases). This receptor was obtained from a male donor with papillary thyroid cancer or a benign thyroid nodule (not recorded which). Some clones in this sample may be carry-over from other donors' samples. Source material: blood. The CDR3 sequence: CASSLADRKETQYF. CDR3 in DNA: TGTGCCAGCAGCTTAGCCGACAGGAAAGAGACCCAGTACTTC.